What follows are 2 T cell receptor beta chains derived from one specimen sequenced in a study of OX40 agonist ivuxolimab in advanced cancers. Some clones are missing from TCRdb's copy, which holds only in-frame ones; the method was immunoSEQ multiplex PCR. The sample lists tens of thousands of clones, roughly 84% occurring once. Material: CD4+ or CD8+ T cells sorted from blood, obtained in a trial of the OX40 agonist ivuxolimab. The receptor set was obtained from an adult with an advanced solid tumor such as melanoma, head and neck, liver or kidney cancer.

The chain joins TRBV9 to TRBJ2-1; D possibly corresponds to TRBD2 (7 bases). Germline-derived CDR1 and CDR2 are SGDLS and YYNGEE. Trimming removed 4 bases at V and 4 bases at J, with 15 bases between. The CDR3 consists of 15 residues. In DNA form, the CDR3 reads TGTGCCAGCAGCCAGAGGGGGAGGGAGTACAATGAGCAGTTCTTC. Its translation is CASSQRGREYNEQFF.

CDR3 DNA sequence: TGCGCCAGCAGCTTGGGACTGACGAACACTGAAGCTTTCTTT. It codes for CASSLGLTNTEAFF. The genes are TRBV5-1 and TRBJ1-1; unclear D gene. The CDR3 contains 14 residues. Trimming took 0 bases from V and 1 from J, leaving 7 bases between them. Germline CDR1 and CDR2: SGHRS and YFSETQ.